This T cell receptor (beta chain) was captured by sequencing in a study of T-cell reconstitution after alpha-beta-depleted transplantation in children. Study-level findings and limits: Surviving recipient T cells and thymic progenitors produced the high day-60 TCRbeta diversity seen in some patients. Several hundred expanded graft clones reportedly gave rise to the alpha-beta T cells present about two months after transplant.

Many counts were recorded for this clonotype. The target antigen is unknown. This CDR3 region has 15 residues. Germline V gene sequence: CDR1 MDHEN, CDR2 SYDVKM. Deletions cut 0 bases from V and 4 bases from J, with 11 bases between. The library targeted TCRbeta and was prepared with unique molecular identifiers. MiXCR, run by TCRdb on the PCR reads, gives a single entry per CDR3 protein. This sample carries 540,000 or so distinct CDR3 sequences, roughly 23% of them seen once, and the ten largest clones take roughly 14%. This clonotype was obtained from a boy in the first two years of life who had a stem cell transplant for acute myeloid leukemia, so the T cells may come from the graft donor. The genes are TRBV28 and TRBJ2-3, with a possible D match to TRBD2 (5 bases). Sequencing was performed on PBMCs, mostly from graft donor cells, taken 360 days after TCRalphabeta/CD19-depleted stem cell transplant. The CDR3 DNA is TGTGCCAGCAGTTTATGGACGGGAAGAGCAGATACGCAGTATTTT. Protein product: CASSLWTGRADTQYF.